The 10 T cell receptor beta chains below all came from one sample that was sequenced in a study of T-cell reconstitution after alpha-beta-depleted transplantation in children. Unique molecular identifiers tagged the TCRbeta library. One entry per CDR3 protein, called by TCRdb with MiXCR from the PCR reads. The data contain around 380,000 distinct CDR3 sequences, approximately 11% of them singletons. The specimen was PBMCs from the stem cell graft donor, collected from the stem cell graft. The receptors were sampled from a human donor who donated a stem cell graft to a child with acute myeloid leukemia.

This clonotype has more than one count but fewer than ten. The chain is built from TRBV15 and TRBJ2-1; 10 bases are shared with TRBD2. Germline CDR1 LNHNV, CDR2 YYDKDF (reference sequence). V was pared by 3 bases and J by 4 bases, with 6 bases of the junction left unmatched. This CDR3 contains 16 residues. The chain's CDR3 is CATSSSLAGVYNEQFF. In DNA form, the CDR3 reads TGTGCCACCAGCAGTTCCCTAGCGGGGGTTTACAATGAGCAGTTCTTC.

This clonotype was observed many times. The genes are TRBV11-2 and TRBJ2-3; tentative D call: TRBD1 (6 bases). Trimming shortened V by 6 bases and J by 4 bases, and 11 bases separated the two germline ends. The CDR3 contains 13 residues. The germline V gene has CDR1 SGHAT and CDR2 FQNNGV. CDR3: CASRLQGADTQYF. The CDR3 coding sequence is TGTGCCAGCAGGTTACAGGGCGCAGATACGCAGTATTTT.

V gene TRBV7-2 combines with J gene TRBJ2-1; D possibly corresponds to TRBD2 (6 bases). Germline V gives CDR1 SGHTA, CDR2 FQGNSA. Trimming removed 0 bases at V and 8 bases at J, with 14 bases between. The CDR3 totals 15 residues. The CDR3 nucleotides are TGTGCCAGCAGCTTAGCGGGGGGTCAGAGCTATGAGCAGTTCTTC. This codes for CASSLAGGQSYEQFF.

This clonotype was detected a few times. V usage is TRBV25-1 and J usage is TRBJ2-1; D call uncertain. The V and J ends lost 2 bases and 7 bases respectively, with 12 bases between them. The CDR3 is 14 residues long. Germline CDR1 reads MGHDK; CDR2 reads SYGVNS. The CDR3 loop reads CASSESNRPNEQFF. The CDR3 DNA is TGTGCCAGCAGTGAAAGTAACCGGCCAAATGAGCAGTTCTTC. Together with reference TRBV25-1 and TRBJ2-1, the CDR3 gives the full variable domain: EADIYQTPRYLVIGTGKKITLECSQTMGHDKMYWYQQDPGMELHLIHYSYGVNSTEKGDLSSESTVSRIRTEHFPLTLESARPSHTSQYLCASSESNRPNEQFFGPGTRLTVL.

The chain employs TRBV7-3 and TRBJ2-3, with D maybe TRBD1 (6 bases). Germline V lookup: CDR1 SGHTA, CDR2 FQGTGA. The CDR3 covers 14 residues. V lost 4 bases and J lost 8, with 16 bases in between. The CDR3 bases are TGTGCCAGCAGCTGGGGGCTAGAGGCTGGTACGCAGTATTTT. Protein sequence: CASSWGLEAGTQYF.

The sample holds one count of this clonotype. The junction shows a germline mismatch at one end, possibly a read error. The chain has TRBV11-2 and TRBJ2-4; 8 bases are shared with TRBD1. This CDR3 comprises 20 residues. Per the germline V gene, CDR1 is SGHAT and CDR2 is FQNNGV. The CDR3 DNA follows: TGTGCCAGCAGCCCTAGATGGGGGACAGGAACTGCTATAGCCAAAAACATGCAGTACTTC. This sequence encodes CASSPRWGTGTAIAKNMQYF. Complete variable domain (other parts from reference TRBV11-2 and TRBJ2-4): EAGVAQSPRYKIIEKRQSVAFWCNPISGHATLYWYQQILGQGPKLLIQFQNNGVVDDSQLPKDRFSAERLKGVDSTLKIQPAKLEDSAVYLCASSPRWGTGTAIAKNMQYFGAGTRLSVL.

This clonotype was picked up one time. The CDR3 sequence is CASMGVKQGFRRQESLEQPQHF. The CDR3 bases are TGTGCCAGTATGGGGGTGAAACAGGGGTTCCGTCGACAGGAGAGTTTAGAGCAGCCCCAGCATTTT. The gene calls are TRBV19 and TRBJ1-5; 7 bases match TRBD1. The CDR3 runs to 22 residues. Germline lookup yields CDR1 LNHDA and CDR2 SQIVND (reference sequence). The trim removed 7 bases at V and 7 bases at J, leaving 34 bases unmatched.

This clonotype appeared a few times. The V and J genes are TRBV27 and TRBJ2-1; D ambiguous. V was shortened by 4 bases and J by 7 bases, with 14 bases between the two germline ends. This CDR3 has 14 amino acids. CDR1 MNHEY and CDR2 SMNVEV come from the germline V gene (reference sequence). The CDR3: CASSSPEWPNEQFF. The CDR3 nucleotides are TGTGCCAGCAGTTCGCCCGAATGGCCTAATGAGCAGTTCTTC.

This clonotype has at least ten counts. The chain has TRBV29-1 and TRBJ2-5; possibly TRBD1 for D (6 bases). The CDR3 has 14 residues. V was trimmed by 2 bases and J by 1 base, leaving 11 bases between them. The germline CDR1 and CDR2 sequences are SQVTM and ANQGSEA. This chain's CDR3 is CSVERPDSQETQYF. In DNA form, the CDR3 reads TGCAGCGTTGAACGTCCGGACAGCCAAGAGACCCAGTACTTC. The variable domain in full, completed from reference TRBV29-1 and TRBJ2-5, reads SAVISQKPSRDICQRGTSLTIQCQVDSQVTMMFWYRQQPGQSLTLIATANQGSEATYESGFVIDKFPISRPNLTFSTLTVSNMSPEDSSIYLCSVERPDSQETQYFGPGTRLLVL.

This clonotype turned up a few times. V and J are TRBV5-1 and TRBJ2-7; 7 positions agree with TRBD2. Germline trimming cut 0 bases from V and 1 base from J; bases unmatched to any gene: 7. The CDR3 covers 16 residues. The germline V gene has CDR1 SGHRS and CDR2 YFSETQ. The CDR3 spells CASSLGSHGGSYEQYF. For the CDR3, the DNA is TGCGCCAGCAGCTTGGGGTCCCACGGGGGGTCCTACGAGCAGTACTTC. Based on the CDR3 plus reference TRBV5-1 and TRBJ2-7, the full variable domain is KAGVTQTPRYLIKTRGQQVTLSCSPISGHRSVSWYQQTPGQGLQFLFEYFSETQRNKGNFPGRFSGRQFSNSRSEMNVSTLELGDSALYLCASSLGSHGGSYEQYFGPGTRLTVT.